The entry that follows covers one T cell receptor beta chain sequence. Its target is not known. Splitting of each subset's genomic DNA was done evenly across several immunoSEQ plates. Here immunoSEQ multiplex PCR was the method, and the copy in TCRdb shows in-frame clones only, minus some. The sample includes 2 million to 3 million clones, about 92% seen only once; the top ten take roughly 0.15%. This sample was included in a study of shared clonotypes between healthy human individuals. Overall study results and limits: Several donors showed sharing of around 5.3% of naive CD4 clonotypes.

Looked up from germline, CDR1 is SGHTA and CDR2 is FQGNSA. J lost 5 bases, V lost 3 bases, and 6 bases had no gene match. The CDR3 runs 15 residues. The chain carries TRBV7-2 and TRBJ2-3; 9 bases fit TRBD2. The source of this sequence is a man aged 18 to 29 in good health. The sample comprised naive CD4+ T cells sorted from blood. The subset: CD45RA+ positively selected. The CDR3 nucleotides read TGTGCCAGCAGCTTTCCGGGACTAGCTGTAGATACGCAGTATTTT. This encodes CASSFPGLAVDTQYF.